Listed below are T cell receptor gamma chains from one sample, sequenced in a study of intestinal T cells in coeliac disease. TCRdb reprocessed the multiplex PCR reads through CATT. Seen here are fewer than 2,500 gamma-chain clones, roughly 41% observed once, and the top ten hold approximately 5%. The specimen sequenced was a duodenal biopsy. The receptor set was obtained from a human donor with celiac disease. Both conserved end residues are part of each CDR3. Fields, in order: CDR3 DNA, CDR3 protein, CDR3 length, clone size, J gene, V gene. Rows give clone size only sometimes, using once, few, many, or a class for an expanded clone.

TGTGCTGCGTGGGATCCCGGGTATTATAAGAAACTCTTT | CAAWDPGYYKKLF | 13 | few | TRGJ1/TRGJ2 | TRGV10
TGTGCCACCTGGGACAGGCGGAATTATAAGAAACTCTTT | CATWDRRNYKKLF | 13 | - | TRGJ1/TRGJ2 | TRGV3
TGTGCCACCTGGGACGAGTGGCGTAAAAAGAAACTCTTT | CATWDEWRKKKLF | 13 | - | TRGJ1/TRGJ2 | TRGV3
TGTGCCGACCTGGGACGCGCCAGTTATTATAAGAAACTCTTT | CADLGRASYYKKLF | 14 | - | TRGJ1/TRGJ2 | TRGV2
TGTGCCGACCTGGGACGGGCCAGGAATTATTATAAGAAACTCTTT | CADLGRARNYYKKLF | 15 | - | TRGJ1/TRGJ2 | TRGV2
TGTGCCACCTGGGCCGATGTCAATTATAAGAAACTCTTT | CATWADVNYKKLF | 13 | - | TRGJ1/TRGJ2 | TRGV4
TGTGCTGCGTGGGATTCTTATAAGAAACTCTTT | CAAWDSYKKLF | 11 | - | TRGJ1/TRGJ2 | TRGV10
TGTGCTGCGTGGGATTATTATAAGAAACTCTTT | CAAWDYYKKLF | 11 | large | TRGJ1/TRGJ2 | TRGV10
TGTGCCACCTGGGATAGGCAGGACCCCACTGGTTGGTTCAAGATATTT | CATWDRQDPTGWFKIF | 16 | - | TRGJP1 | TRGV8
TGTGCCACCTGGGACAGGCCGGCGGATTATAAGAAACTCTTT | CATWDRPADYKKLF | 14 | - | TRGJ1/TRGJ2 | TRGV3
TGTGCCTTGTGGGAGCCCAACTATTATAAGAAACTCTTT | CALWEPNYYKKLF | 13 | - | TRGJ1/TRGJ2 | TRGV9
TGTGCCACCTGGGACGGGAGGGATGATTGGATCAAGACGTTT | CATWDGRDDWIKTF | 14 | - | TRGJP2 | TRGV2
TGTGCCACCTGGGACGTATGGAAACTCTTT | CATWDVWKLF | 10 | - | TRGJ1/TRGJ2 | TRGV2
TGTGCCACCTGGGATACCTATTCGAATTATTATAAGAAACTCTTT | CATWDTYSNYYKKLF | 15 | few | TRGJ1/TRGJ2 | TRGV8
TGTGCCACCTGGGATAGGGTTCGAAGTTATTATAAGAAACTCTTT | CATWDRVRSYYKKLF | 15 | - | TRGJ1/TRGJ2 | TRGV8
TGTGCTGCGTGGGACACCGTTAAGAAACTCTTT | CAAWDTVKKLF | 11 | few | TRGJ1/TRGJ2 | TRGV10
TGTGCCACTGGGACGGCCCTTTATTATAAGAAACTCTTT | CATGTALYYKKLF | 13 | - | TRGJ1/TRGJ2 | TRGV2
TGTGCCTTGTGGGAGGTGCAATGTTATAAGAAACTCTTT | CALWEVQCYKKLF | 13 | - | TRGJ1/TRGJ2 | TRGV9
TGTGCCACCTGGGACAGGCAAACTTATAAGAAACTCTTT | CATWDRQTYKKLF | 13 | few | TRGJ1/TRGJ2 | TRGV3
TGTGCCACCTGGGCCCGCGGTGTTTATTATAAGAAACTCTTT | CATWARGVYYKKLF | 14 | - | TRGJ1/TRGJ2 | TRGV8
TGTGCCTGCTGGATTAGGCGTCCCTATTATTATAAGAAACTTTTT | CACWIRRPYYYKKLF | 15 | - | TRGJ1/TRGJ2 | TRGV11
TGTGCCTGCTGGATTAGTTGCCTAGTTTATAAGAAACTCTTT | CACWISCLVYKKLF | 14 | - | TRGJ1/TRGJ2 | TRGV11
TGTGCCACCTGGGACGGCCCGGGCGATTATAAGAAACTCTTT | CATWDGPGDYKKLF | 14 | once | TRGJ1/TRGJ2 | TRGV2
TGTGCCACCTGGGACTTTCGTGGGGGTAGTGATTGGATCAAGACGTTT | CATWDFRGGSDWIKTF | 16 | - | TRGJP2 | TRGV3
TGTGCTGCGTGGGCACCCCCGGATTATTATAAGAAACTCTTT | CAAWAPPDYYKKLF | 14 | - | TRGJ1/TRGJ2 | TRGV10
TGTGCCACCTGGGACAGGCTGCATTATTATAAGAAACTCTTT | CATWDRLHYYKKLF | 14 | - | TRGJ1/TRGJ2 | TRGV3
TGTGCCACCTGGGACGGAAATTATTATAAGAAACTCTTT | CATWDGNYYKKLF | 13 | few | TRGJ1/TRGJ2 | TRGV3
TGTGCCACCTGGGACGGCAGGTTGATTGGAATCAAGACGTTT | CATWDGRLIGIKTF | 14 | - | TRGJP2 | TRGV2
TGTGCTGCGTGGGACCCCCAACCGAATTATTATAAGAAACTCTTT | CAAWDPQPNYYKKLF | 15 | - | TRGJ1/TRGJ2 | TRGV10
TGTGCTGCGTCCCGAAGGAAACTCTTT | CAASRRKLF | 9 | - | TRGJ1/TRGJ2 | TRGV10
TGTGCCACCTGGATTAGTGATTGGATCAAGACGTTT | CATWISDWIKTF | 12 | - | TRGJP2 | TRGV2
TGTGCCACCTGGGACGGCAGGAAACTCTTT | CATWDGRKLF | 10 | few | TRGJ1/TRGJ2 | TRGV3
TGTGCCACCTGGGTCAGATCGCAGAAACTCTTT | CATWVRSQKLF | 11 | few | TRGJ1/TRGJ2 | TRGV2
TGTGCCACCTGGACCTATCCCACTGGTTGGTTCAAGATATTT | CATWTYPTGWFKIF | 14 | few | TRGJP1 | TRGV4
TGTGCCACCTGGGACGGCCCAAGTTATTATAAGAAACTCTTT | CATWDGPSYYKKLF | 14 | - | TRGJ1/TRGJ2 | TRGV2
TGTGCCACCTGGGATGGACGGCTAAGGGCTCCAAATTATTATAAGAAACTCTTT | CATWDGRLRAPNYYKKLF | 18 | - | TRGJ1/TRGJ2 | TRGV4
TGTGCCACCTGGCACTATACCACTGGTCGGTTCAAGATATTT | CATWHYTTGRFKIF | 14 | - | TRGJP1 | TRGV8
TGTGCTGCGTTCTATTATAAGAAACTCTTT | CAAFYYKKLF | 10 | - | TRGJ1/TRGJ2 | TRGV10
TGTGCCACCTGGCTTTATAGTAGTGATTGGATCAAGACGTTT | CATWLYSSDWIKTF | 14 | large | TRGJP2 | TRGV8
TGTGCCACCTGGGACAGGCCGCCTTATTATAAGAAACTCTTT | CATWDRPPYYKKLF | 14 | - | TRGJ1/TRGJ2 | TRGV3
TGTGCCACCTGGGACAGGAGTTATTATAAGAAACTCTTT | CATWDRSYYKKLF | 13 | - | TRGJ1/TRGJ2 | TRGV5
TGTGCCACCTGGGACAGGCAAGTGGATTATAAGAAACTCTTT | CATWDRQVDYKKLF | 14 | - | TRGJ1/TRGJ2 | TRGV3
TGTGCCTGCTGGATTTCCCTTTTACTTATTTATAAGAAACTCTTT | CACWISLLLIYKKLF | 15 | - | TRGJ1/TRGJ2 | TRGV11
TGTGCCACCTGGGACAGCCCCGCTCGCAAAAAAATTATATCGAATTATTATAAGAAACTCTTT | CATWDSPARKKIISNYYKKLF | 21 | - | TRGJ1/TRGJ2 | TRGV5
TGTGCCACCCCCCCCAATGGTTGGTTCAAGATATTT | CATPPNGWFKIF | 12 | - | TRGJP1 | TRGV3
TGTGCCTGTGGAGGGCCCAAGCTAAATCCAGAGAATTATTATAAGAAACTCTTT | CACGGPKLNPENYYKKLF | 18 | - | TRGJ1/TRGJ2 | TRGV9
TGTGCTGCGTGGGATTTCCCGTTTTATAAGAAACTCTTT | CAAWDFPFYKKLF | 13 | few | TRGJ1/TRGJ2 | TRGV10
TGTGCCTTGTGGGAGGTACATTATTATAAGAAACTCTTT | CALWEVHYYKKLF | 13 | - | TRGJ1/TRGJ2 | TRGV9